One T cell receptor beta chain is described in this entry. TCRdb's copy holds only in-frame clones and misses some; the assay was immunoSEQ multiplex PCR. Among about 1.1 million clones listed, 70% to 85% were seen once. The data are from a study of shared clonotypes between healthy human individuals. This CDR3 is built from 14 residues. V was shortened by 4 bases and J by 1 base, with 11 bases between the two germline ends. Germline V gives CDR1 LNHDA, CDR2 SQIVND (reference sequence). This sequence joins TRBV19 and TRBJ2-7; no reliable D call. This receptor was identified in a young man in good health. Some clones in this sample may be carry-over from other donors' samples. Source material: memory CD4+ T cells from PBMCs. The subset: CD45RA-negative fraction. The CDR3 sequence is CASSTDGASYEQYF. CDR3 nucleotide sequence: TGTGCCAGTAGTACAGACGGTGCGTCCTACGAGCAGTACTTC.